This T cell receptor beta chain was recorded in a study of shared clonotypes between healthy human individuals. Study results and caveats: Large depth notwithstanding, sorted-subset sequencing proved incomplete by rarefaction. Several donors had about 5.1% of their naive CD4 clonotypes in common.

Splitting of CD4+ cells produced CD45RA+ naive and CD45RA-negative memory subsets. Trimming took 1 base from V and 1 from J, leaving 11 bases between them. Germline V CDR1 and CDR2: SGHTA, FQGNSA. The CDR3 length is 16 residues. Sequencing was performed with immunoSEQ multiplex PCR; in TCRdb, only in-frame clones are kept and a portion is missing. This sample has 1.5 million to 1.9 million clones, with around 98% found just once. Notes on this clone: Its antigen is not identified.

The receptor comes from a man aged 25 to 40 in good health. Sample: naive CD4+ T cells sorted from blood. The subset: CD45RA+ positively selected. The chain combines TRBV7-2 with TRBJ1-3; no definite D call. The chain's CDR3 is CASSLGPVSSGNTIYF. CDR3 nucleotides: TGTGCCAGCAGCTTAGGGCCTGTATCGTCTGGAAACACCATATATTTT.